This TCR beta chain was profiled in a study of human T cells and chemical hapten exposure. MiXCR, applied by TCRdb to the 5' RACE reads, yields one record per CDR3 protein. The sample includes 65,000 to 90,000 distinct CDR3 sequences, roughly 15% seen only once; the top ten take about 6.5%. As concerns this clonotype: At one of its ends the junction is not consistent with the germline gene, which may arise from a read error.

Researchers extracted total RNA from unfractionated whole blood. Germline values: CDR1 SGHNT, CDR2 YYREEE (reference sequence). This CDR3 is 13 amino acids long. The J gene is TRBJ2-3, the V gene TRBV5-4, with D possibly matching TRBD2 (5 bases). The TCR comes from a female donor in good health. CDR3 DNA sequence: TGTGCCAGCAGCCCGGAGGACTCGACGAATACCTTTTTT. The encoded protein is CASSPEDSTNTFF. Full variable domain (missing parts from reference TRBV5-4 and TRBJ2-3): ETGVTQSPTHLIKTRGQQVTLRCSSQSGHNTVSWYQQALGQGPQFIFQYYREEENGRGNFPPRFSGLQFPNYSSELNVNALELDDSALYLCASSPEDSTNTFFGPGTRLTVL.